The 15 T cell receptor beta chains reported below all come from one sample, sequenced in a study of monozygotic twins with inflammatory bowel disease. For each CDR3 protein, TCRdb gives one entry from its re-call of the 5' RACE reads, without DNA. There are around 410,000 distinct CDR3 sequences in the sample, with around 2.4% held by the top ten. The sample comprised blood. The source is a human donor with ulcerative colitis or Crohn's disease, or a healthy co-twin of an affected twin (not recorded which).

This chain connects TRBV20-1 to TRBJ2-3; as DNA is missing, the TRBD2 call by TCRdb cannot be tested. The CDR3 length is 19 residues. CDR1 is DFQATT and CDR2 is SNEGSKA in the germline V gene (reference sequence). Here the CDR3 reads CSAPQGFFRTSAYTDTQYF.

This chain connects TRBV12-3 or TRBV12-4 to TRBJ2-1; TCRdb gives TRBD1 as the D gene, but with no DNA this cannot be confirmed. There are 15 residues in the CDR3. CDR3 loop: CASSFSGGAYNEQFF.

The chain carries TRBV5-1 and TRBJ2-2; TCRdb's D call, TRBD1, is unchecked because there is no DNA. The germline CDR1 and CDR2 sequences are SGHRS and YFSETQ. This CDR3 has 15 residues. This chain's CDR3 is CASTDREGATGELFF. Filled out from reference TRBV5-1 and TRBJ2-2, the complete variable domain reads KAGVTQTPRYLIKTRGQQVTLSCSPISGHRSVSWYQQTPGQGLQFLFEYFSETQRNKGNFPGRFSGRQFSNSRSEMNVSTLELGDSALYLCASTDREGATGELFFGEGSRLTVL.

This rearrangement joins TRBV12-3 or TRBV12-4 to TRBJ1-6. The CDR3 has 12 residues. The CDR3 sequence: CASSLSNSPLHF.

The CDR3 loop reads CASSLPRGQGFDNEQFF. The chain is built from TRBV7-9 and TRBJ2-1; the D call from TCRdb, TRBD1, cannot be confirmed without DNA. The CDR3 is 17 residues long. The V gene's germline CDR1 is SEHNR and CDR2 FQNEAQ (reference sequence). Full variable domain (remainder filled in from reference TRBV7-9 and TRBJ2-1): DTGVSQNPRHKITKRGQNVTFRCDPISEHNRLYWYRQTLGQGPEFLTYFQNEAQLEKSRLLSDRFSAERPKGSFSTLEIQRTEQGDSAMYLCASSLPRGQGFDNEQFFGPGTRLTVL.

The chain recombines TRBV5-4 with TRBJ2-3; TCRdb returns TRBD1, unconfirmable since there is no DNA. This CDR3 is 15 amino acids long. CDR1 and CDR2 (germline): SGHNT, YYREEE (reference sequence). The CDR3 region is CASSSRQGGTDTQYF.

The V and J genes are TRBV7-9 and TRBJ2-3; the TCRdb D gene call, TRBD1, has no DNA to confirm it. Germline assignment: CDR1 SEHNR and CDR2 FQNEAQ (reference sequence). This CDR3 is built from 15 residues. CDR3: CASSYGPQLSDTQYF.

This sequence joins TRBV7-8 and TRBJ2-3. In germline, CDR1 is SGHVS, CDR2 FQNEAQ. The CDR3 extends over 13 amino acids. Here the CDR3 reads CASSLRFRNTQYF.

The chain couples TRBV12-3 or TRBV12-4 to TRBJ2-7; TCRdb designates TRBD1, a call that cannot be tested without DNA. The CDR3 has 15 amino acids. CDR3 protein: CASSSNKDISSEQYF.

CDR3 in amino acids: CASSPTGGRRGTQYF. The gene calls are TRBV7-2 and TRBJ2-5; TCRdb picks TRBD2, but there is no DNA to check that call. The CDR3 spans 15 residues. Germline values: CDR1 SGHTA, CDR2 FQGNSA.

V is TRBV12-3 or TRBV12-4 and J is TRBJ2-3. The CDR3 length is 14 residues. CDR3 loop: CASSLDLNPDTQYF.

The rearrangement links TRBV3-1 to TRBJ1-2; the TCRdb call, TRBD1, lacks DNA for checking. Germline CDR1 LGHDT, CDR2 YNNKEL (reference sequence). The CDR3 totals 15 residues. CDR3 region: CASSQAQQGLYGYTF. The variable domain in full, with the rest retrieved from reference TRBV3-1 and TRBJ1-2, is DTAVSQTPKYLVTQMGNDKSIKCEQNLGHDTMYWYKQDSKKFLKIMFSYNNKELIINETVPNRFSPKSPDKAHLNLHINSLELGDSAVYFCASSQAQQGLYGYTFGSGTRLTVV.

The V and J genes are TRBV30 and TRBJ2-3. This CDR3 contains 11 residues. Germline values: CDR1 GTSNPN, CDR2 SVGIG (reference sequence). CDR3 protein: CAWGTRDTQYF.

The V and J genes are TRBV5-4 and TRBJ2-2. Germline CDR1 is SGHNT and CDR2 is YYREEE (reference sequence). There are 16 residues in the CDR3. CDR3 loop: CASSLVSSGSTGELFF.

This chain's CDR3 is CASSLAGGRTGELFF. The rearrangement uses TRBV7-2 and TRBJ2-2; the D call of TRBD1 rests on TCRdb alone, since no DNA is present to check it. CDR3 length: 15 amino acids. Germline-derived CDR1 and CDR2 are SGHTA and FQGNSA. The variable domain in full, with the rest retrieved from reference TRBV7-2 and TRBJ2-2, is GAGVSQSPSNKVTEKGKDVELRCDPISGHTALYWYRQSLGQGLEFLIYFQGNSAPDKSGLPSDRFSAERTGGSVSTLTIQRTQQEDSAVYLCASSLAGGRTGELFFGEGSRLTVL.